This T cell receptor beta chain was identified in a study of cytomegalovirus exposure and HLA in healthy donors. Trimming took 1 base from V and 0 from J, leaving 12 bases between them. The V gene's germline CDR1 is SGHTA and CDR2 FQGNSA. The CDR3 has 17 residues. The primer mix had 60 Vbeta and 13 Jbeta primers. Here immunoSEQ multiplex PCR was the method, and the copy in TCRdb shows in-frame clones only, minus some. Reported are approximately 50,000 clones; the ten largest clones contain 2.1%. V usage is TRBV7-2 and J usage is TRBJ2-2; possible D gene TRBD2, 6 bases. Sequenced input: PBMCs. The sequence derives from a middle-aged woman in good health and CMV-seronegative. The CDR3 protein is CASSLGGVHPNTGELFF. CDR3 nucleotides: TGTGCCAGCAGCTTAGGGGGGGTACACCCGAACACCGGGGAGCTGTTTTTT.